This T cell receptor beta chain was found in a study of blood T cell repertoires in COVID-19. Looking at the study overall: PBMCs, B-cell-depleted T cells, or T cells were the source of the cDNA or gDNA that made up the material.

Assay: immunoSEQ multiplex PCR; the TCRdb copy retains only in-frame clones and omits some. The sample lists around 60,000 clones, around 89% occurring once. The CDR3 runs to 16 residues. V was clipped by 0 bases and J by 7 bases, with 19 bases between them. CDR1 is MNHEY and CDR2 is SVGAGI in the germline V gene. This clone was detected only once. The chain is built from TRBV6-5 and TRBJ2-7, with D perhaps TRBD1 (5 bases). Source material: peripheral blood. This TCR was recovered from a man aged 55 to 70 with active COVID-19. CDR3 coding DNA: TGTGCCAGCAGTTACTCCGACAGCAAAGGATCGTGGGAGCAGTACTTC. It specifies CASSYSDSKGSWEQYF.